The 8 T cell receptor beta chains presented below share a single source sample, sequenced in a study of identical twins. MiXCR, applied by TCRdb to the 5' RACE reads, yields one record per CDR3 protein. The profile shows nearly 650,000 distinct CDR3 sequences, under 8.5% of them singletons. The sample was also reused in another study, on yellow fever vaccine responses in identical twins.

Material: PBMCs. These receptors were taken from a young woman in good health.

The chain carries TRBV28 and TRBJ2-1; no reliable D call. The CDR3 runs 11 residues. The V gene lost 5 bases and the J gene lost 7 bases, with 6 bases spanning the gap. Germline V gene sequence: CDR1 MDHEN, CDR2 SYDVKM. The CDR3 coding sequence is TGTGCCAGCAGTAAGCTGAATGAGCAGTTCTTC. It yields the protein CASSKLNEQFF.

This clonotype was observed a few times. The chain has TRBV3-1 and TRBJ2-1, with 7 bases lining up with TRBD2. The junction had 3 bases not matched to a gene; V was cut back by 2 bases and J by 2 bases. The germline gives CDR1 LGHDT, CDR2 YNNKEL (reference sequence). CDR3 length: 15 residues. The CDR3: CASSQSSGPYNEQFF. The DNA of the CDR3 is TGTGCCAGCAGCCAATCTAGCGGACCCTACAATGAGCAGTTCTTC.

The chain is built from TRBV6-5 and TRBJ1-1; 9 bases line up with TRBD1. The ends lost 5 bases at V and 8 bases at J; junction bases unmatched: 12. Germline loops: CDR1 MNHEY, CDR2 SVGAGI. The CDR3 loop spans 15 amino acids. The CDR3 sequence: CASSHHPGTGNEAFF. Here the CDR3 DNA reads TGTGCCAGCAGTCACCATCCCGGGACAGGGAACGAAGCTTTCTTT.

V is TRBV10-3 and J is TRBJ1-5; D ambiguous. V was pared by 0 bases and J by 6 bases, with 9 bases between. Germline V lookup: CDR1 ENHRY, CDR2 SYGVKD. The CDR3 loop spans 14 amino acids. The CDR3 loop is CAISESMVGQPQHF. Written as DNA, the CDR3 is TGTGCCATCAGTGAGTCAATGGTGGGTCAGCCCCAGCATTTT.

In its sample, this clonotype was seen many times. The rearrangement uses TRBV5-1 and TRBJ2-7; D not resolved. The V gene lost 1 base and the J gene lost 2 bases, with 10 bases spanning the gap. Germline V gene lookup returns CDR1 SGHRS and CDR2 YFSETQ. CDR3 size: 14 residues. The CDR3 DNA is TGCGCCAGCAGCTTGCCGTCGCTAGCCTACGAGCAGTACTTC. This gives the protein CASSLPSLAYEQYF.

This clonotype was seen many times. The V call is TRBV2, the J call TRBJ1-1, with D possibly matching TRBD1 (5 bases). With 3 bases removed from V and 3 bases from J, the gap between germline ends came to 14 bases. The CDR3 is 15 amino acids. Germline CDR1 SNHLY, CDR2 FYNNEI. As DNA, the CDR3 is TGTGCCAGCAGTGAGGGCAGGGTCTCGGACACTGAAGCTTTCTTT. Translating it yields CASSEGRVSDTEAFF.

This clonotype showed up just a few times. This chain joins TRBV12-3 or TRBV12-4 and TRBJ1-6; 8 bases map to TRBD1. The CDR3 contains 15 residues. V lost 5 bases and J lost 10; bases outside the gene matches: 10. The CDR3 DNA reads TGTGCCAGCAGTATAAGGACAGGGATTCGATCACCCCTCCACTTT. Protein product: CASSIRTGIRSPLHF.

V usage is TRBV28 and J usage is TRBJ2-1; 14 bases are shared with TRBD2. In germline, CDR1 is MDHEN, CDR2 SYDVKM. This CDR3 contains 17 residues. V shed 4 bases and J 4 bases; nucleotides not matched to a gene: 6. The CDR3 here is CASSSTGTSGSYNEQFF. CDR3 sequence (DNA): TGTGCCAGCAGTTCTACCGGGACTAGCGGGAGTTACAATGAGCAGTTCTTC.